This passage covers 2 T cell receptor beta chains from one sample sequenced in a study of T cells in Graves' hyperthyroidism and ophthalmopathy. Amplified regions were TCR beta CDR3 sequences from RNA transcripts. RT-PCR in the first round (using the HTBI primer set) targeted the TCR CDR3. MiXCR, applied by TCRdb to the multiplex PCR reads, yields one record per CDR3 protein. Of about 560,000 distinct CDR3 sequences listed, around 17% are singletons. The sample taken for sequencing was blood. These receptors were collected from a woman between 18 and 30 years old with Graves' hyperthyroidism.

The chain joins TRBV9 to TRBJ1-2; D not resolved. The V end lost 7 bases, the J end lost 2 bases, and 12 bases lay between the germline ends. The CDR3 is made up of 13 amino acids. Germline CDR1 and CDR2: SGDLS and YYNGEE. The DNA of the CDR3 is TGTGCCAGCGGACGGATAGGAAACTATGGCTACACCTTC. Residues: CASGRIGNYGYTF.

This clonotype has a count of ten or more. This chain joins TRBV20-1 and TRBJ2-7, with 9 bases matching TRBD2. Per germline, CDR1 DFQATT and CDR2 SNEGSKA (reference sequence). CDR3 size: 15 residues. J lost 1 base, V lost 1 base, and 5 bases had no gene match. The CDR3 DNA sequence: TGCAGTGCTAGAGCTCCGGGACTAGCATCCTACGAGCAGTACTTC. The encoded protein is CSARAPGLASYEQYF.